One sample yielded the 20 T cell receptor beta chains listed below, sequenced in a study of T cells in Graves' hyperthyroidism and ophthalmopathy. From RNA transcripts, TCR beta CDR3 regions were amplified. The HTBI primer set served for first-round RT-PCR of the TCR CDR3. TCRdb reanalysed the multiplex PCR reads using MiXCR and keeps one entry per CDR3 protein. The data contain a few hundred thousand distinct CDR3 sequences, more than 14% of them singletons. The sample taken for sequencing was blood. The receptors here all came from a woman between 40 and 55 years old with Graves' hyperthyroidism that later progressed to Graves' ophthalmopathy.

In its sample, this clonotype was seen many times. V and J are TRBV20-1 and TRBJ2-7; maybe TRBD2 (6 bases). Trimming pared 6 bases from V and 4 bases from J, leaving 16 bases between. CDR1 is DFQATT and CDR2 is SNEGSKA in the germline V gene (reference sequence). The CDR3 loop spans 13 amino acids. CDR3: CSARREIGYEQYF. In DNA form, the CDR3 reads TGCAGTGCCCGCCGGGAGATCGGGTACGAGCAGTACTTC.

There are many counts of this clonotype. The chain couples TRBV28 to TRBJ1-1; a weak D match, TRBD1 (6 bases). CDR1 and CDR2 (germline): MDHEN, SYDVKM. The CDR3 runs 15 residues. Trimming took 4 bases from V and 0 from J, leaving 12 bases between them. The CDR3 reads CASSSPGHLNTEAFF. In nucleotides, the CDR3 is TGTGCCAGCAGTTCGCCGGGACACTTGAACACTGAAGCTTTCTTT.

This clonotype was found many times. V is TRBV3-1 and J is TRBJ2-1; D uncertain. The germline gives CDR1 LGHDT, CDR2 YNNKEL (reference sequence). Trimming left V 2 bases short and J 6 bases short, with 5 bases between. The length of the CDR3 is 12 residues. CDR3 loop: CASSQSLNEQFF. Written as DNA, the CDR3 is TGTGCCAGCAGCCAATCCCTCAATGAGCAGTTCTTC.

This clonotype was seen a handful of times. This chain links TRBV27 with TRBJ2-2; possibly TRBD2 for D (6 bases). Germline V CDR1 and CDR2: MNHEY, SMNVEV (reference sequence). This CDR3 is 19 amino acids long. Trimming shortened V by 2 bases and J by 0 bases, and 19 bases separated the two germline ends. CDR3 sequence: CASSLLPTSGGSNTGELFF. The CDR3 bases are TGTGCCAGCAGTTTACTACCCACTTCCGGGGGTTCGAACACCGGGGAGCTGTTTTTT.

V and J are TRBV6-2 or TRBV6-3 and TRBJ2-7; 9 positions match TRBD1. V was clipped by 6 bases and J by 2 bases; unmatched bases: 11. Germline values: CDR1 MNHEY, CDR2 SVGEGT. The CDR3 length is 16 residues. CDR3 sequence (DNA): TGTGCCAGCAGGCCCCTCGGGACAGGGTCCCCCTACGAGCAGTACTTC. Translation: CASRPLGTGSPYEQYF.

This clonotype occurred many times. The chain uses TRBV5-5 and TRBJ2-5, with TRBD2 matching over 9 bases. The trim removed 6 bases at V and 5 bases at J, leaving 11 bases unmatched. Germline CDR1 reads SGHKS; CDR2 reads YYEKEE (reference sequence). The CDR3 length is 15 residues. DNA for the CDR3: TGTGCCAGCACCCCGGGCGGGGGGGCGGTCGAGACCCAGTACTTC. Encoded protein: CASTPGGGAVETQYF.

This clonotype was counted many times. The V call is TRBV3-1, the J call TRBJ2-5; D is unclear. The CDR3 length is 13 residues. V gave up 6 bases and J gave up 2 bases, with 10 bases separating them. Germline CDR1 is LGHDT and CDR2 is YNNKEL (reference sequence). The chain's CDR3 is CASRRGMQETQYF. CDR3 bases: TGTGCCAGCAGACGTGGTATGCAAGAGACCCAGTACTTC.

The rearrangement joins TRBV15 to TRBJ2-3, with 7 bases fitting TRBD2. Germline V CDR1 and CDR2: LNHNV, YYDKDF (reference sequence). The CDR3 spans 15 residues. Losses at the gene ends were 5 bases for V and 6 bases for J; bases not matched to a gene: 11. As DNA, the CDR3 is TGTGCCACCAGCTGGACTAGAAATGTGAAGGATACGCAGTATTTT. Its protein is CATSWTRNVKDTQYF.

This clonotype was counted only a few times. The conserved phenylalanine or tryptophan is not found at the CDR3 terminus, so this likely reflects a read error. The chain joins TRBV12-3 or TRBV12-4 to TRBJ2-5; unclear D gene. The CDR3 is made up of 13 amino acids. Trimming left V 7 bases short and J 1 base short, with 10 bases between. The CDR3, as DNA: TGTGCCAGCACCCCCCCCTTCCAAGAGACCCAGTACCTC. This codes for CASTPPFQETQYL.

This clonotype was counted many times. The chain joins TRBV11-2 to TRBJ2-3; D may be TRBD2 (5 bases). V was cut by 5 bases and J by 4 bases, with 13 bases left in between. The CDR3 loop spans 14 amino acids. Germline V gives CDR1 SGHAT, CDR2 FQNNGV. The CDR3 reads CASSRPIGADTQYF. The CDR3 region has the DNA TGTGCCAGCAGCCGGCCCATCGGGGCAGATACGCAGTATTTT. Looking up the rest from reference TRBV11-2 and TRBJ2-3 gives the full variable domain: EAGVAQSPRYKIIEKRQSVAFWCNPISGHATLYWYQQILGQGPKLLIQFQNNGVVDDSQLPKDRFSAERLKGVDSTLKIQPAKLEDSAVYLCASSRPIGADTQYFGPGTRLTVL.

On this clonotype: A read error may account for a junction end that differs from germline. The chain uses TRBV19 and TRBJ2-1, with D perhaps assigned TRBD1 or TRBD2 (5 bases each). The CDR3 consists of 15 residues. The germline gives CDR1 LNHDA, CDR2 SQIVND (reference sequence). The CDR3 DNA reads as TGTGCCAGTAGTACTTCCGGGACCTCCAACAATGAGCAGTTCTTC. Encoded protein: CASSTSGTSNNEQFF. Filled out from reference TRBV19 and TRBJ2-1, the complete variable domain reads DGGITQSPKYLFRKEGQNVTLSCEQNLNHDAMYWYRQDPGQGLRLIYYSQIVNDFQKGDIAEGYSVSREKKESFPLTVTSAQKNPTAFYLCASSTSGTSNNEQFFGPGTRLTVL.

The rearrangement joins TRBV24-1 to TRBJ2-3; the match to TRBD2 covers 8 bases. Germline CDR1 KGHDR, CDR2 SFDVKD. This CDR3 contains 14 residues. Unmatched junction bases numbered 5, after V lost 10 bases and J lost 0 bases. The DNA of the CDR3 is TGTGCCACATCTGCGGGGGGAAGCACAGATACGCAGTATTTT. This gives the protein CATSAGGSTDTQYF.

This clonotype was seen at least ten times. This chain links TRBV27 with TRBJ1-6; 9 bases are a match to TRBD1. Germline values: CDR1 MNHEY, CDR2 SMNVEV (reference sequence). This CDR3 has 15 amino acids. The V gene end was trimmed by 6 bases and the J gene end by 7 bases; junction bases not matched to a gene: 7. CDR3 sequence reads: CASRSSGTGNSPLHF. The CDR3 DNA reads as TGTGCCAGCAGGTCCTCCGGGACAGGGAATTCACCCCTCCACTTT.

This clonotype was observed at least ten times. The chain recombines TRBV19 with TRBJ2-7, with D maybe TRBD2 (5 bases). The CDR3 runs 14 residues. Germline assignment: CDR1 LNHDA and CDR2 SQIVND (reference sequence). The ends were cut back, 3 bases at V and 3 bases at J, with 12 bases in the middle. CDR3 sequence: CASSISPGSYEQYF. CDR3 coding DNA: TGTGCCAGTAGTATTTCGCCGGGGAGCTACGAGCAGTACTTC.

Many counts were recorded for this clonotype. The V call is TRBV28, the J call TRBJ2-7, with 8 bases aligning to TRBD1. The CDR3 length is 14 residues. With 4 bases clipped from V and 5 bases from J, the junction kept 7 bases outside the gene matches. Per the germline V gene, CDR1 is MDHEN and CDR2 is SYDVKM. CDR3 in DNA: TGTGCCAGCAGTTGGCGCGGCAGGGGGCACGAGCAGTACTTC. Translating it yields CASSWRGRGHEQYF.

There are a few counts of this clonotype. The gene calls are TRBV3-1 and TRBJ1-6; TRBD1 might be the D (6 bases). V was shortened by 0 bases and J by 8 bases, with 14 bases between the two germline ends. CDR1 and CDR2 from the germline V gene are LGHDT and YNNKEL (reference sequence). This CDR3 has 16 amino acids. The CDR3 sequence: CASSQEGGKVDSPLHF. CDR3 sequence (DNA): TGTGCCAGCAGCCAAGAAGGGGGAAAAGTGGATTCACCCCTCCACTTT.

This clonotype was recorded at least ten times. V gene TRBV27 combines with J gene TRBJ2-3, with TRBD2 matching over 11 bases. V trimming: 2 bases; J trimming: 7 bases; junction bases outside the gene matches: 2. CDR1 is MNHEY and CDR2 is SMNVEV in the germline V gene (reference sequence). This CDR3 spans 14 amino acids. In DNA, the CDR3 is TGTGCCAGCAGTTTAGGGACTAGCGGCAATACGCAGTATTTT. This encodes CASSLGTSGNTQYF.

The table lists this clonotype with many counts. The chain's CDR3 is CASSASTDTQYF. In nucleotides, the CDR3 is TGTGCCAGCAGCGCTAGCACAGATACGCAGTATTTT. The chain recombines TRBV9 with TRBJ2-3; D call uncertain. Between the trimmed V and J ends, which lost 3 bases and 0 bases, there was a span of 2 bases. Per germline, CDR1 SGDLS and CDR2 YYNGEE. The CDR3 sequence is 12 residues long.

This clonotype was observed a few times. The rearrangement links TRBV4-1 to TRBJ2-6; TRBD1 matches 12 bases. The CDR3 contains 18 residues. The V and J ends lost 1 base and 3 bases, in that order; junction bases with no gene match: 4. The germline V gene has CDR1 MGHRA and CDR2 YSYEKL. Written as DNA, the CDR3 is TGCGCCAGCAGCCAAGTGGGGACAGGGGGCTTTGGGGCCAACGTCCTGACTTTC. This codes for CASSQVGTGGFGANVLTF.

This clonotype was counted between two and nine times. A clone one base away is much larger, so this may be a read error. This is likely a read error, given that the CDR3 carries no conserved phenylalanine or tryptophan at its end. The chain combines TRBV20-1 with TRBJ2-5; the D gene is possibly TRBD2 (5 bases). Trimming pared 3 bases from V and 4 bases from J, leaving 12 bases between. Per the germline V gene, CDR1 is DFQATT and CDR2 is SNEGSKA (reference sequence). The CDR3 contains 13 residues. CDR3 DNA sequence: TGCAGTGCTAGTCCTAGCATCTCAGAGACCCAGTACCTC. Its protein is CSASPSISETQYL.